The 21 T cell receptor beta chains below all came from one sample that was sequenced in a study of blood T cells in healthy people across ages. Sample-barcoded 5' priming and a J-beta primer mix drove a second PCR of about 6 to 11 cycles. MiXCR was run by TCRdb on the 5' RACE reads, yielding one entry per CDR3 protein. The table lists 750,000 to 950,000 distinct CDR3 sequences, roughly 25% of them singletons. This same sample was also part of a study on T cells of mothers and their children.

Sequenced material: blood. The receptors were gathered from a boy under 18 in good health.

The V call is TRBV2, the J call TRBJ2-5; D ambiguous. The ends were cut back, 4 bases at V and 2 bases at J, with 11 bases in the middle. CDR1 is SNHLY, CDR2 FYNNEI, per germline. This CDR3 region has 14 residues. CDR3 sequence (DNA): TGTGCCAGCAGTGGGTTGGAAGGGCAAGAGACCCAGTACTTC. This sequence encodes CASSGLEGQETQYF.

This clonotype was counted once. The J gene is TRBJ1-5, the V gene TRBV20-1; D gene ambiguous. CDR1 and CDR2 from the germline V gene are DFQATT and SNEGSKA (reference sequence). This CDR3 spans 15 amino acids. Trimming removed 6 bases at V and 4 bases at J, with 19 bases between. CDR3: CSAALGLQLNQPQHF. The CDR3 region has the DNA TGCAGTGCGGCTCTAGGCCTACAACTGAATCAGCCCCAGCATTTT.

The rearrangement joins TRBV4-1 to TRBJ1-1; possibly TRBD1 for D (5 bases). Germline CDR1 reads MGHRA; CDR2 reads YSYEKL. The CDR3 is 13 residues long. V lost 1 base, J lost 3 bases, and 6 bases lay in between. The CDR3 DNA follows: TGCGCCAGCAGCCAAGGCAGGGACACTGAAGCTTTCTTT. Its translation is CASSQGRDTEAFF.

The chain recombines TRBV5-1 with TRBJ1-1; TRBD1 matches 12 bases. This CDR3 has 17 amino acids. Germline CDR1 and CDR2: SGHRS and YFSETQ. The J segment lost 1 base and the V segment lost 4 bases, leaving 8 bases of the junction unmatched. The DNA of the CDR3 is TGCGCCAGCAGCCCCGGGACAGGGGGCGCGCGGAACACTGAAGCTTTCTTT. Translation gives CASSPGTGGARNTEAFF.

CDR3 bases: TGTGCCAGCAGCCCCGCAGGGTCAGATACGCAGTATTTT. Protein: CASSPAGSDTQYF. J is TRBJ2-3 and V is TRBV7-9, with D possibly being TRBD1 (5 bases). Germline V CDR1 and CDR2: SEHNR, FQNEAQ (reference sequence). V gave up 5 bases and J gave up 4 bases, with 10 bases separating them. The CDR3 is made up of 13 amino acids.

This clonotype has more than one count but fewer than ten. Here the CDR3 DNA reads TGTGCCATCAGTACCCAGGCGGGGGGCGGCAGTGAGCAGTTCTTC. Amino acids: CAISTQAGGGSEQFF. This sequence joins TRBV10-3 and TRBJ2-1; 8 positions agree with TRBD2. Germline lookup yields CDR1 ENHRY and CDR2 SYGVKD. The CDR3 contains 15 residues. V lost 5 bases, J lost 9 bases, and 12 bases stayed unmatched.

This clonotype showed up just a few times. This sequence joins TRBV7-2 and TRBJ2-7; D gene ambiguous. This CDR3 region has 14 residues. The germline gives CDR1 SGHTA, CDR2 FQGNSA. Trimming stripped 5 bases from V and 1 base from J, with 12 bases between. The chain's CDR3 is CASSPRSQSYEQYF. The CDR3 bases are TGTGCCAGCAGCCCTCGTAGTCAGTCCTACGAGCAGTACTTC.

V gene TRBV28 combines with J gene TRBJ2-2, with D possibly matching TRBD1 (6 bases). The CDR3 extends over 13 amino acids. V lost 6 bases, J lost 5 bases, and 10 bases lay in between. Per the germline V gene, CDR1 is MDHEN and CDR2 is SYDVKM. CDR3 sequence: CASRLGGTGELFF. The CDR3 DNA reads TGTGCCAGCAGATTAGGGGGAACCGGGGAGCTGTTTTTT.

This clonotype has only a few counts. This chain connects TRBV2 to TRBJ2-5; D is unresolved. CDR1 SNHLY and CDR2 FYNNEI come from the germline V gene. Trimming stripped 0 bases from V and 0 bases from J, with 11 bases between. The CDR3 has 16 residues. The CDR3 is CASSEATTQDQETQYF. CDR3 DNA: TGTGCCAGCAGTGAAGCGACCACCCAGGACCAAGAGACCCAGTACTTC. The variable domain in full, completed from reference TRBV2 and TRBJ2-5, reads EPEVTQTPSHQVTQMGQEVILRCVPISNHLYFYWYRQILGQKVEFLVSFYNNEISEKSEIFDDQFSVERPDGSNFTLKIRSTKLEDSAMYFCASSEATTQDQETQYFGPGTRLLVL.

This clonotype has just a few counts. CDR3 bases: TGTGCCAGCAAGGGACAGGGGAATGAAAAACTGTTTTTT. Its translation: CASKGQGNEKLFF. The J gene is TRBJ1-4, the V gene TRBV2; 10 nucleotides line up with TRBD1. CDR1 SNHLY and CDR2 FYNNEI come from the germline V gene. V dropped 7 bases and J dropped 5; count of bases not matched to a gene: 1. CDR3 length equals 13 residues. Based on the CDR3 plus reference TRBV2 and TRBJ1-4, the full variable domain is EPEVTQTPSHQVTQMGQEVILRCVPISNHLYFYWYRQILGQKVEFLVSFYNNEISEKSEIFDDQFSVERPDGSNFTLKIRSTKLEDSAMYFCASKGQGNEKLFFGSGTQLSVL.

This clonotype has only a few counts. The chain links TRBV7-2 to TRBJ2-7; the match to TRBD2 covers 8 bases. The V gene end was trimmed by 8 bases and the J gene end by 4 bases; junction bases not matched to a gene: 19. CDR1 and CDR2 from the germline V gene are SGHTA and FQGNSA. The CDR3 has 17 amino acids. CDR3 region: CASYRPQGAGGRYEQYF. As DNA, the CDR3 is TGTGCCAGCTACCGTCCCCAGGGTGCGGGGGGTCGGTACGAGCAGTACTTC.

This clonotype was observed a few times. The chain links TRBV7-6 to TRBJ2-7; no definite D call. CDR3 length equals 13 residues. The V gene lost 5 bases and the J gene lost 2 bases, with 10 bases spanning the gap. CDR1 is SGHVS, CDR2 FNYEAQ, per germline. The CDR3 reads CASSPYGPYEQYF. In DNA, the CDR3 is TGTGCCAGCAGCCCCTACGGGCCCTACGAGCAGTACTTC.

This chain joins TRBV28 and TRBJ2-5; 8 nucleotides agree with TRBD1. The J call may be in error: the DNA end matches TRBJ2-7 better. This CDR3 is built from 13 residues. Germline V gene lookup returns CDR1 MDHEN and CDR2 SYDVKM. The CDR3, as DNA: TGTGCCAGCAGTTCGACAGGGGAGTACGAGCAGTACTTC. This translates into CASSSTGEYEQYF.

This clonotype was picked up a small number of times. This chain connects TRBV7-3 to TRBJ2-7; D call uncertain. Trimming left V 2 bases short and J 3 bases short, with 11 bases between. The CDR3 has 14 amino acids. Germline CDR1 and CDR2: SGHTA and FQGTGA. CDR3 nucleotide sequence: TGTGCCAGCAGCTTACAACCTGGGAACTACGAGCAGTACTTC. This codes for CASSLQPGNYEQYF. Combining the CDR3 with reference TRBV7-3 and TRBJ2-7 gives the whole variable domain GAGVSQTPSNKVTEKGKYVELRCDPISGHTALYWYRQSLGQGPEFLIYFQGTGAADDSGLPNDRFFAVRPEGSVSTLKIQRTERGDSAVYLCASSLQPGNYEQYFGPGTRLTVT.

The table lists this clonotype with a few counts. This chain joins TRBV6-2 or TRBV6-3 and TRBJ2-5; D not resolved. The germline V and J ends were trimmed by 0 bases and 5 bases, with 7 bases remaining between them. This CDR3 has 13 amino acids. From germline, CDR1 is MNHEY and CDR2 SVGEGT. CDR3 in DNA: TGTGCCAGCAGTTACTCGAATAGTGAGACCCAGTACTTC. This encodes CASSYSNSETQYF.

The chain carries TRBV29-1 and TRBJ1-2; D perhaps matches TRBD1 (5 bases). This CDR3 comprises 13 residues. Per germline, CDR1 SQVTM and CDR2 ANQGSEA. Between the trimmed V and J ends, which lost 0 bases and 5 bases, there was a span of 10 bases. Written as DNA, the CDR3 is TGCAGCGTTGAAGATCGGGGGGGATATGGCTACACCTTC. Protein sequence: CSVEDRGGYGYTF.

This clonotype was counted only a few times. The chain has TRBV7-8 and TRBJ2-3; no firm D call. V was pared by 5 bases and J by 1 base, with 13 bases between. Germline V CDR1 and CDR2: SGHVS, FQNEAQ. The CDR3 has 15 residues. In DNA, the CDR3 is TGTGCCAGCAGCCGCGACTCGAGAGGCACAGATACGCAGTATTTT. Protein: CASSRDSRGTDTQYF.

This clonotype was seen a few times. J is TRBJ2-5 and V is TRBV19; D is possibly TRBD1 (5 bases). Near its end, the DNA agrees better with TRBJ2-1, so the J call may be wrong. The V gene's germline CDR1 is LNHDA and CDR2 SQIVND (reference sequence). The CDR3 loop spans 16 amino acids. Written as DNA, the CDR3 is TGTGCCAGTACTAGATCCCGACAGCCCATAGACAATGAGCAGTTCTTC. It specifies CASTRSRQPIDNEQFF.

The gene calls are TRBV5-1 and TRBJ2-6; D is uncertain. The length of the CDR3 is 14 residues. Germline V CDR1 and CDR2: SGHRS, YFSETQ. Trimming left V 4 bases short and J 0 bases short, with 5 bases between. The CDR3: CASSADSGANVLTF. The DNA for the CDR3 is TGCGCCAGCAGCGCGGACTCTGGGGCCAACGTCCTGACTTTC.

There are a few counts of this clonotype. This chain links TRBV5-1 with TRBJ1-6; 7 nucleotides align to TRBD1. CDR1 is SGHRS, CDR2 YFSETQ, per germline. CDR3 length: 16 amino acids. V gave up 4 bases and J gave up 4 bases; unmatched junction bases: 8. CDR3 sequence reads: CASSNVGQVYNSPLHF. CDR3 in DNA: TGCGCCAGCAGCAACGTTGGACAGGTTTATAATTCACCCCTCCACTTT.

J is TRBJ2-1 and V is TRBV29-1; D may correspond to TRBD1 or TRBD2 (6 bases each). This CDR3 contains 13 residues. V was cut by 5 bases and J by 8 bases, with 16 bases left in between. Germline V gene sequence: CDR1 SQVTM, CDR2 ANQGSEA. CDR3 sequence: CSVFSGKGDEQFF. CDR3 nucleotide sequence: TGCAGCGTTTTTAGCGGAAAGGGGGATGAGCAGTTCTTC.